The rows below give T cell receptor beta chains drawn from one sample of a study of OX40 agonist ivuxolimab in advanced cancers. Generated by immunoSEQ multiplex PCR, the TCRdb table keeps only in-frame clones and is missing some. Seen here are some 85,000 clones, more than 70% observed once, and the top ten hold around 0.78%. The sample in question was CD4+ or CD8+ T cells sorted from blood, obtained in a trial of the OX40 agonist ivuxolimab. The origin of the receptors is an adult with an advanced solid tumor such as melanoma, head and neck, liver or kidney cancer. Each CDR3 is given with its conserved first and last residue. The order of the fields is CDR3 DNA, CDR3 protein, D gene, V gene, clone size, J gene. The D gene is left open where the match is weak. For some rows the clone size is stated as once, few or many, or as a class when expanded; others skip it.

TGCAGCGTGGGACCAGGGAAGACCCAGTACTTC CSVGPGKTQYF . TRBV29-1 once TRBJ2-5
TGTGCCAGCAGCTTAACTAGGCTAGCCAAAAACATTCAGTACTTC CASSLTRLAKNIQYF . TRBV5-8 . TRBJ2-4
TGTGCCATCAGTAGATCCAGGGAAGAGACCCAGTACTTC CAISRSREETQYF . TRBV10-3 . TRBJ2-5
TGTGCCAGCAGCTTGAGGGGTGGCTACACCTTC CASSLRGGYTF . TRBV5-4 . TRBJ1-2
TGCGCCAGCAGTGAGTGGGAAGGTTCAACTAATGAAAAACTGTTTTTT CASSEWEGSTNEKLFF . TRBV10-2 . TRBJ1-4
TGTGCCTGGAAACAGGGAAACACTGAAGCTTTCTTT CAWKQGNTEAFF . TRBV30 . TRBJ1-1
TGTGCCAGCAGCTTGACGACAGGTGGTGGAAACATTCAGTACTTC CASSLTTGGGNIQYF . TRBV5-4 . TRBJ2-4
TGTGCCAGCAGCCTAAGCCCGACAGGGGGCGGTGGCTACACCTTC CASSLSPTGGGGYTF TRBD1 TRBV7-9 . TRBJ1-2
TGTGCCAGCAGCCCTGCGGGGACCCAGTACTTC CASSPAGTQYF . TRBV2 . TRBJ2-5
TGTGCCAGCAGCTTAGAACGCGGACAGGGAAATTTCGATGAGCAGTTCTTC CASSLERGQGNFDEQFF TRBD1 TRBV11-2 . TRBJ2-1
TGTGCCAGCGCAGGGGGCTCCCCCTACGAGCAGTACTTC CASAGGSPYEQYF TRBD1 TRBV2 . TRBJ2-7
TGCGCCAGCGGTTCCGGGATGAACACTGAAGCTTTCTTT CASGSGMNTEAFF . TRBV5-1 once TRBJ1-1
TGTGCCAGCAGTGTCCGGACAGATCGCAATCAGCCCCAGCATTTT CASSVRTDRNQPQHF . TRBV2 . TRBJ1-5
TGTGCCACCAGCAGAGATGGGAGGGGGGACGAGCAGTACTTC CATSRDGRGDEQYF . TRBV15 . TRBJ2-7